These 31 T cell receptor beta chains came from one sample sequenced in a study of cytomegalovirus exposure and HLA in healthy donors (dated by TCRdb to the late 2010s). Receptor libraries were prepared by the immunoSEQ multiplex PCR assay. The immuneACCESS repertoire file appears here via TCRdb, limited to in-frame rearrangements. These files lack a portion of the clones; in checked studies, under half of the deficit traces to unresolved V genes, and the cause of the others is not known. The sample table holds over 110,000 clones, of which about four fifths were seen once. Roughly 1.4% of the sample goes to the ten largest clones. Sequenced material: PBMCs. The receptors were sampled from a woman aged 25-40 years in good health and CMV-seronegative.

This clone has only one observation. The chain combines TRBV28 with TRBJ1-1; D is unresolved. This CDR3 has 15 amino acids. Trimming took off 4 bases at V and 5 bases at J, with 17 bases between the two ends. Germline V gene data show CDR1 as MDHEN and CDR2 as SYDVKM. The CDR3 protein is CASSSPSGSGTEAFF. As DNA, the CDR3 is TGTGCCAGCAGTTCCCCTTCGGGGAGTGGTACTGAAGCTTTCTTT.

This clone was detected a few times. V usage is TRBV4-1 and J usage is TRBJ1-1, with D unclear. The CDR3 length is 14 residues. Germline loops: CDR1 MGHRA, CDR2 YSYEKL. The V end lost 3 bases, the J end lost 4 bases, and 12 bases lay between the germline ends. This chain's CDR3 is CASSQGRESTEAFF. CDR3 nucleotide sequence: TGCGCCAGCAGCCAGGGGAGGGAGAGCACTGAAGCTTTCTTT.

In its sample, this clone was seen once. V gene TRBV9 combines with J gene TRBJ2-5, with 15 nucleotides matching TRBD2. The CDR3 has 18 amino acids. V was clipped by 3 bases and J by 2 bases; unmatched bases: 8. Germline values: CDR1 SGDLS, CDR2 YYNGEE. DNA of the CDR3: TGTGCCAGCAGCGCTCGGACTAGCGGGGGGGCACATCAAGAGACCCAGTACTTC. Protein sequence: CASSARTSGGAHQETQYF.

The chain carries TRBV6-5 and TRBJ1-2; TRBD1 matches 11 bases. CDR3 size: 15 residues. After removal of 4 bases from V and 4 bases from J, the junction contained 5 bases not matched to a gene. Germline V CDR1 and CDR2: MNHEY, SVGAGI. The chain's CDR3 is CASSSDRGRGYGYTF. CDR3 in DNA: TGTGCCAGCAGTTCGGACAGGGGGCGGGGCTATGGCTACACCTTC.

This clone was detected only once. This chain's CDR3 is CASSAGYNEQFF. In nucleotides, the CDR3 is TGTGCCAGCAGTGCAGGATACAATGAGCAGTTCTTC. V and J are TRBV2 and TRBJ2-1; D is unclear. V dropped 4 bases and J dropped 4 bases, with 5 bases sitting between them. Looked up from germline, CDR1 is SNHLY and CDR2 is FYNNEI. The CDR3 is 12 amino acids.

The chain carries TRBV9 and TRBJ2-2; the D is unclear. V lost 7 bases and J 5 bases, leaving 18 bases between the germline ends. Germline CDR1 is SGDLS and CDR2 is YYNGEE. CDR3 length: 15 residues. The CDR3 loop reads CASRRGGFETGELFF. CDR3 DNA sequence: TGTGCCAGCCGGCGAGGTGGGTTTGAGACCGGGGAGCTGTTTTTT.

This clone has ten or more counts. The gene calls are TRBV5-1 and TRBJ2-2; D is unresolved. Germline V gives CDR1 SGHRS, CDR2 YFSETQ. The CDR3 has 14 amino acids. Trimming removed 5 bases from V and 1 base from J, with 9 bases in between. CDR3 residues: CASSPRQNTGELFF. In DNA form, the CDR3 reads TGCGCCAGCAGTCCCCGACAGAACACCGGGGAGCTGTTTTTT.

The CDR3 is CASSVDGGASDEQFF. Here the CDR3 DNA reads TGTGCCAGCAGCGTAGACGGGGGGGCCAGCGATGAGCAGTTCTTC. The chain employs TRBV9 and TRBJ2-1; 8 bases fit TRBD2. The CDR3 covers 15 residues. CDR1 is SGDLS and CDR2 is YYNGEE in the germline V gene. The V and J ends lost 0 bases and 8 bases, in that order; junction bases with no gene match: 7.

The chain combines TRBV28 with TRBJ2-7; D uncertain. The CDR3 covers 14 residues. CDR1 is MDHEN, CDR2 SYDVKM, per germline. Trimming left V 2 bases short and J 2 bases short, with 10 bases between. The CDR3 DNA is TGTGCCAGCAGTTTAGAACTGGGCACCTACGAGCAGTACTTC. Protein product: CASSLELGTYEQYF.

The J gene is TRBJ2-5, the V gene TRBV11-3, with 15 bases fitting TRBD2. Looked up from germline, CDR1 is SGHNT and CDR2 is YENEEA. V shed 5 bases, J shed 6 bases, and the junction held 4 bases outside the gene matches. The length of the CDR3 is 15 residues. The CDR3 sequence is CASSPGTSGGQTQYF. CDR3 sequence (DNA): TGTGCCAGCAGCCCAGGGACTAGCGGGGGGCAGACCCAGTACTTC.

V gene TRBV5-6 combines with J gene TRBJ1-3, with unresolved D. The CDR3 has 16 residues. Germline assignment: CDR1 SGHDT and CDR2 YYEEEE. Trimming took off 4 bases at V and 0 bases at J, with 14 bases between the two ends. CDR3 in amino acids: CASSILQPFSGNTIYF. DNA for the CDR3: TGTGCCAGCAGCATATTACAGCCATTCTCTGGAAACACCATATATTTT.

The chain uses TRBV5-6 and TRBJ2-3; D may be TRBD2 (7 bases). Per germline, CDR1 SGHDT and CDR2 YYEEEE. V shed 7 bases and J shed 4 bases, with 10 bases lying between them. This CDR3 has 12 residues. As DNA, the CDR3 is TGTGCCAGCTCGCGGGGGCCAGATACGCAGTATTTT. Its translation is CASSRGPDTQYF.

V and J are TRBV4-1 and TRBJ2-1, with 9 bases lining up with TRBD2. Trimming cost V 5 bases and J 0 bases; bases outside gene matches: 11. The length of the CDR3 is 18 residues. Germline V gene data show CDR1 as MGHRA and CDR2 as YSYEKL. This chain's CDR3 is CASSSGPQRGDSYNEQFF. The CDR3 nucleotides read TGCGCCAGCAGCTCTGGACCCCAGCGGGGGGACTCCTACAATGAGCAGTTCTTC.

V and J are TRBV10-2 and TRBJ2-7, with 10 positions matching TRBD2. Germline trimming cut 7 bases from V and 6 bases from J; bases unmatched to any gene: 15. The CDR3 runs to 16 residues. Germline V gene data show CDR1 as WSHSY and CDR2 as SAAADI. CDR3 region: CASTVSGGPPVREQYF. In nucleotides, the CDR3 is TGCGCCAGCACGGTTAGCGGGGGGCCCCCAGTGCGCGAGCAGTACTTC.

The gene calls are TRBV15 and TRBJ2-3, with a tentative D call TRBD2 (6 bases). This CDR3 spans 14 amino acids. Germline V gene lookup returns CDR1 LNHNV and CDR2 YYDKDF (reference sequence). The germline V and J ends were trimmed by 5 bases and 6 bases, with 15 bases remaining between them. CDR3 in DNA: TGTGCCACCAGCCGGCGGGGAGATTGGGATACGCAGTATTTT. Encoded protein: CATSRRGDWDTQYF.

The table lists this clone with many counts. The chain couples TRBV5-1 to TRBJ2-1; 9 bases are a match to TRBD2. Germline V lookup: CDR1 SGHRS, CDR2 YFSETQ. Trimming removed 0 bases from V and 7 bases from J; junction bases left unmatched: 8. The CDR3 has 16 residues. The CDR3 region has the DNA TGCGCCAGCAGCTTGGGCGGGGGGGACGCCCAGAATGAGCAGTTCTTC. Its translation is CASSLGGGDAQNEQFF.

The CDR3 is CASSAGLAGGRNYYEQYF. CDR3 sequence (DNA): TGCGCCAGCAGCGCGGGACTAGCGGGGGGCCGAAACTACTACGAGCAGTACTTC. The chain links TRBV5-1 to TRBJ2-7; 15 bases fit TRBD2. J gave up 3 bases and V 4 bases, and 11 bases lay outside the gene matches. The CDR3 loop spans 18 amino acids. From germline, CDR1 is SGHRS and CDR2 YFSETQ. Together with reference TRBV5-1 and TRBJ2-7, the CDR3 gives the full variable domain: KAGVTQTPRYLIKTRGQQVTLSCSPISGHRSVSWYQQTPGQGLQFLFEYFSETQRNKGNFPGRFSGRQFSNSRSEMNVSTLELGDSALYLCASSAGLAGGRNYYEQYFGPGTRLTVT.

The sample holds a few counts of this clone. The J gene is TRBJ2-2, the V gene TRBV10-1; the match to TRBD1 covers 7 bases. Unmatched junction bases numbered 2, after V lost 5 bases and J lost 2 bases. CDR3 size: 14 residues. CDR1 and CDR2 (germline): WNHNN, SYGVQD (reference sequence). CDR3 nucleotides: TGCGCCAGCAGTAGGGACAGAAACACCGGGGAGCTGTTTTTT. Translation gives CASSRDRNTGELFF.

This clone was seen just once. The chain has TRBV10-3 and TRBJ2-2, with 10 bases identical to TRBD1. Germline V gene sequence: CDR1 ENHRY, CDR2 SYGVKD. V trimming: 6 bases; J trimming: 7 bases; junction bases outside the gene matches: 11. This CDR3 comprises 16 residues. The CDR3: CAIRMGQGNLDGELFF. The CDR3 bases are TGTGCCATCAGGATGGGACAGGGGAACCTCGACGGGGAGCTGTTTTTT.

This clone was found a few times. This rearrangement joins TRBV29-1 to TRBJ2-3, with 13 bases aligning to TRBD2. V lost 6 bases and J lost 3; bases outside the gene matches: 3. Per germline, CDR1 SQVTM and CDR2 ANQGSEA. This CDR3 contains 14 residues. The CDR3 DNA reads TGCAGCGTGGGACTAGCGGGGAATACAGATACGCAGTATTTT. Amino acids: CSVGLAGNTDTQYF.

The chain is built from TRBV19 and TRBJ2-3; 8 nucleotides line up with TRBD1. The CDR3 consists of 14 residues. Germline CDR1 and CDR2: LNHDA and SQIVND (reference sequence). Germline trimming cut 9 bases from V and 2 bases from J; bases unmatched to any gene: 7. As DNA, the CDR3 is TGTGCCAGCCGGGACAGGACAAACACAGATACGCAGTATTTT. This encodes CASRDRTNTDTQYF.

This chain uses TRBV5-1 with TRBJ1-4; no clear D. The germline gives CDR1 SGHRS, CDR2 YFSETQ. The CDR3 runs to 15 residues. Trimming took off 0 bases at V and 0 bases at J, with 6 bases between the two ends. The CDR3 sequence: CASSLVGATNEKLFF. CDR3 sequence (DNA): TGCGCCAGCAGCTTGGTCGGTGCAACTAATGAAAAACTGTTTTTT.

The V gene is TRBV2, the J gene TRBJ1-1; D remains unclear. V was pared by 5 bases and J by 1 base, with 11 bases between. Germline CDR1 SNHLY, CDR2 FYNNEI. This CDR3 is 14 amino acids long. CDR3 amino acids: CASSPEGWNTEAFF. CDR3 DNA: TGTGCCAGCAGTCCCGAGGGCTGGAACACTGAAGCTTTCTTT.

The chain combines TRBV5-1 with TRBJ2-7; the match to TRBD1 covers 7 bases. CDR1 SGHRS and CDR2 YFSETQ come from the germline V gene. V shed 7 bases, J shed 7 bases, and the junction held 11 bases outside the gene matches. This CDR3 comprises 13 residues. CDR3 DNA: TGCGCCAGCCGGGACAGAACGACGGGGGAGCAGTACTTC. Translated: CASRDRTTGEQYF.

The genes are TRBV5-1 and TRBJ2-5, with D tentatively TRBD2 (6 bases). The ends were cut back, 2 bases at V and 2 bases at J, with 10 bases in the middle. Germline V gene sequence: CDR1 SGHRS, CDR2 YFSETQ. This CDR3 comprises 14 residues. This chain's CDR3 is CASSLRAGQETQYF. The CDR3 DNA is TGCGCCAGCAGCTTACGCGCGGGGCAAGAGACCCAGTACTTC.

The V gene is TRBV19, the J gene TRBJ1-2; 10 bases map to TRBD1. V was clipped by 7 bases and J by 5 bases; unmatched bases: 4. Germline CDR1 and CDR2: LNHDA and SQIVND (reference sequence). CDR3 length: 13 residues. The CDR3 DNA reads as TGTGCCAGTATTCCGGGACAGGGGTATGGCTACACCTTC. Its translation: CASIPGQGYGYTF. The entire variable domain, with the rest obtained from reference TRBV19 and TRBJ1-2, is as follows: DGGITQSPKYLFRKEGQNVTLSCEQNLNHDAMYWYRQDPGQGLRLIYYSQIVNDFQKGDIAEGYSVSREKKESFPLTVTSAQKNPTAFYLCASIPGQGYGYTFGSGTRLTVV.

The chain employs TRBV2 and TRBJ1-1; D gene ambiguous. Germline V gene data show CDR1 as SNHLY and CDR2 as FYNNEI. The CDR3 spans 11 residues. V shed 4 bases and J shed 3 bases, with 3 bases lying between them. The CDR3: CASSADTEAFF. In DNA form, the CDR3 reads TGTGCCAGCAGTGCCGACACTGAAGCTTTCTTT.

The rearrangement uses TRBV27 and TRBJ1-6, with D possibly being TRBD1 (5 bases). The germline V gene encodes CDR1 MNHEY and CDR2 SMNVEV (reference sequence). CDR3 length: 15 residues. V lost 8 bases and J 4 bases, leaving 15 bases between the germline ends. The CDR3 DNA is TGTGCCAGCGCGCCCTGGGGGGGGTATAATTCACCCCTCCACTTT. Translated, it gives CASAPWGGYNSPLHF.

The CDR3 DNA sequence: TGTGCCAGCAGGGCGACAGAGAGCCATCAGCCCCAGCATTTT. This gives the protein CASRATESHQPQHF. This rearrangement joins TRBV27 to TRBJ1-5, with D perhaps matching TRBD1 (5 bases). Trimming cost V 6 bases and J 5 bases, with 14 bases left between them. The CDR3 has 14 amino acids. The germline V gene encodes CDR1 MNHEY and CDR2 SMNVEV (reference sequence).

The J gene is TRBJ2-1, the V gene TRBV10-1; TRBD2 aligns across 7 bases. The germline gives CDR1 WNHNN, CDR2 SYGVQD (reference sequence). Unmatched junction bases numbered 2, after V lost 4 bases and J lost 5 bases. The CDR3 is 13 amino acids. CDR3 sequence reads: CASSAGGNNEQFF. In nucleotides, the CDR3 is TGCGCCAGCAGTGCGGGGGGTAACAATGAGCAGTTCTTC.

The rearrangement joins TRBV7-2 to TRBJ1-1; unclear D gene. The CDR3 totals 14 residues. V was pared by 3 bases and J by 0 bases, with 8 bases between. CDR1 and CDR2 (germline): SGHTA, FQGNSA. The CDR3 DNA reads as TGTGCCAGCAGCTTGAGGCTAATGAACACTGAAGCTTTCTTT. It codes for CASSLRLMNTEAFF.